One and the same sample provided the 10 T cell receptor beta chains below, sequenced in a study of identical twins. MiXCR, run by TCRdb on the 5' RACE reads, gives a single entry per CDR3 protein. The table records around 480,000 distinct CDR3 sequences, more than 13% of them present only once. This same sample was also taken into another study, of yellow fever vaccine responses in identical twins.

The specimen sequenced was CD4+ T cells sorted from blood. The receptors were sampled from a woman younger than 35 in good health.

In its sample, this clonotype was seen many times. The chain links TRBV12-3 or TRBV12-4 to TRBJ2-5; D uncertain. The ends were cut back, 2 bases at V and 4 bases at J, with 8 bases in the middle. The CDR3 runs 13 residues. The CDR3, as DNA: TGTGCCAGCAGTTTATGGGCCCTAGAGACCCAGTACTTC. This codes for CASSLWALETQYF.

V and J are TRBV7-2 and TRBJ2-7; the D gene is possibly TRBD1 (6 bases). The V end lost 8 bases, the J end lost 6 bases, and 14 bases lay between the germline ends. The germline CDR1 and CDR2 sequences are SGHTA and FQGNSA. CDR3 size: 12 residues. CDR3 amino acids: CASGRQGSEQYF. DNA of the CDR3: TGTGCCAGCGGCCGGCAGGGGAGCGAGCAGTACTTC.

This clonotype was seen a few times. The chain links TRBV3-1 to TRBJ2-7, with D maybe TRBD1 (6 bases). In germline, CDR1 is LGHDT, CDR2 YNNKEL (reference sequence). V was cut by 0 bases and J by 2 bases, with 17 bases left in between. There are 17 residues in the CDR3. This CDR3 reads CASSQETPPDRTYEQYF. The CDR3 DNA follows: TGTGCCAGCAGCCAAGAAACCCCCCCGGACAGAACCTACGAGCAGTACTTC.

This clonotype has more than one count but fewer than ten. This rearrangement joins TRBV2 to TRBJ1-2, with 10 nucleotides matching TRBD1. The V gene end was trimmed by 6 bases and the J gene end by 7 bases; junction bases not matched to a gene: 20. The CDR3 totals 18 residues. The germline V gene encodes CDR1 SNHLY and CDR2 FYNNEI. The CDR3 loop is CASRAEPGQGKSILGYTF. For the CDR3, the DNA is TGTGCCAGCAGAGCGGAACCGGGACAGGGGAAGAGCATTCTTGGCTACACCTTC.

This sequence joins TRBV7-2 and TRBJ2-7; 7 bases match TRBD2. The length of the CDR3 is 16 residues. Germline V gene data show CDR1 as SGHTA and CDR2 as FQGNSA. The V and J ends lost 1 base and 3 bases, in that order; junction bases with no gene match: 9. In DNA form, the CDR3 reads TGTGCCAGCAGCTTAGGATTAATCGGCGGGGGCTACGAGCAGTACTTC. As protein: CASSLGLIGGGYEQYF.

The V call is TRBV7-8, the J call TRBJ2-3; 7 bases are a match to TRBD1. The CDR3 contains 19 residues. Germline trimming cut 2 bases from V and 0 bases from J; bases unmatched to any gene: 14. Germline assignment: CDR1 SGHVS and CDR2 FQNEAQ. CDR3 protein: CASSLRFGFQGVSTDTQYF. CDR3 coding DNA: TGTGCCAGCAGCTTAAGGTTTGGGTTTCAGGGGGTTAGCACAGATACGCAGTATTTT.

CDR3 in DNA: TGTGCCATCACAGGGACAGGGTTCGGCGGGGAGCTGTTTTTT. As protein: CAITGTGFGGELFF. The genes are TRBV10-3 and TRBJ2-2; 9 bases are a match to TRBD1. The CDR3 spans 14 residues. V lost 7 bases, J lost 7 bases, and 7 bases stayed unmatched. Germline V lookup: CDR1 ENHRY, CDR2 SYGVKD.

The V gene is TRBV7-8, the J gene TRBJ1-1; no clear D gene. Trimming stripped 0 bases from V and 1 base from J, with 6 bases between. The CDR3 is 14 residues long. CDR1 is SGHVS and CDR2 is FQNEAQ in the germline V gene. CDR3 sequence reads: CASSLAPANTEAFF. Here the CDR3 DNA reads TGTGCCAGCAGCTTAGCCCCGGCGAACACTGAAGCTTTCTTT.

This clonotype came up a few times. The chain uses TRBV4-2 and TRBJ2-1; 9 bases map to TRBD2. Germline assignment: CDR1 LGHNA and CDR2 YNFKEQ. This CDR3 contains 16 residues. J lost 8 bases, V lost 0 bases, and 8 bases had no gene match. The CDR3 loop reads CASSQDGGGADYEQFF. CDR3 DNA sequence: TGTGCCAGCAGCCAAGATGGCGGGGGGGCGGACTATGAGCAGTTCTTC.

CDR3 sequence reads: CASRKGTANNQPQHF. As DNA, the CDR3 is TGTGCCAGCAGGAAAGGGACAGCTAATAATCAGCCCCAGCATTTT. This sequence joins TRBV6-1 and TRBJ1-5, with 7 bases lining up with TRBD1. Germline V gene sequence: CDR1 MNHNS, CDR2 SASEGT. V lost 6 bases and J lost 4; bases outside the gene matches: 9. This CDR3 spans 15 amino acids.